This T cell receptor (beta chain) was recorded in a study of T cell changes during pregnancy in multiple sclerosis. Trimming took off 4 bases at V and 1 base at J, with 9 bases between the two ends. The CDR3 covers 13 residues. The V gene's germline CDR1 is SGDLS and CDR2 YYNGEE. Generated by immunoSEQ multiplex PCR, the TCRdb table keeps only in-frame clones and is missing some. The sample yields about 68,000 clones, 91% seen once. A word on this clone: At the DNA level, this CDR3 is encoded by other sequences in the same sample as well.

Sequencing used peripheral blood, obtained in the second trimester of pregnancy. This clonotype was obtained from a female donor with multiple sclerosis, enrolled in a pregnancy study. The chain links TRBV9 to TRBJ2-7; the D is unclear. The CDR3: CASSPRFSYEQYF. Here the CDR3 DNA reads TGTGCCAGCAGCCCCCGGTTTTCCTACGAGCAGTACTTC.